This T cell receptor beta chain came from a study of cytomegalovirus exposure and HLA in healthy donors. The study's findings and limits: The authors later linked a missense DCLRE1C variant to TCR beta V- and J-gene trimming.

The PCR contained 60 Vbeta and 13 Jbeta primers. The table came from immunoSEQ multiplex PCR; TCRdb's copy has only in-frame clones and leaves some out. The sample holds over 100,000 clones, around 70% seen once. Comment on this clone: Antigen specificity is unknown. At one end the junction does not follow the germline gene, possibly because of a read error.

The sequence derives from a woman in her 40s in good health and CMV-seropositive. The specimen sequenced was PBMCs.

In nucleotides, the CDR3 is TGTGCCATCAGTCCGACAGCAACTAATGAAAAACTGTTTTTT. Encoded protein: CAISPTATNEKLFF. The chain carries TRBV6-1 and TRBJ1-4, with D perhaps TRBD1 (5 bases). CDR1 is MNHNS, CDR2 SASEGT, per germline. This CDR3 region has 14 residues.